The 10 T cell receptor beta chains given below trace back to one sample, sequenced in a study of control samples from healthy donors and cancer patients. The table came from immunoSEQ multiplex PCR; TCRdb's copy has only in-frame clones and leaves some out. The sample consists of about 69,000 clones, roughly nine tenths of them appearing once. The sequenced material came from PBMCs. The origin of the receptors is a man in his fifties or sixties with colorectal cancer.

The V gene is TRBV5-4, the J gene TRBJ2-4, with D tentatively TRBD2 (6 bases). Per germline, CDR1 SGHNT and CDR2 YYREEE (reference sequence). The CDR3 loop spans 12 amino acids. V was shortened by 4 bases and J by 6 bases, with 8 bases between the two germline ends. Here the CDR3 DNA reads TGTGCCAGCAGCCGGGGGTCAAACATTCAGTACTTC. It is translated as CASSRGSNIQYF.

V is TRBV19 and J is TRBJ1-2, with D perhaps matching TRBD1 (6 bases). The germline CDR1 and CDR2 sequences are LNHDA and SQIVND (reference sequence). This CDR3 is built from 13 residues. V was trimmed by 8 bases and J by 0 bases, leaving 10 bases between them. The CDR3 loop reads CASYDRSNYGYTF. As DNA, the CDR3 is TGTGCCAGTTATGACAGGTCTAACTATGGCTACACCTTC.

The rearrangement uses TRBV21-1 and TRBJ1-1. TRBV21-1 is a known pseudogene. The CDR3 contains 15 residues. For the CDR3, the DNA is TGTGCCAGCAGCCCCGGTGAGGGAATGAACACTGAAGCTTTCTTT. Its translation is CASSPGEGMNTEAFF.

The chain carries TRBV11-3 and TRBJ1-1; D is undetermined. Between the trimmed V and J ends, which lost 5 bases and 1 base, there was a span of 5 bases. Germline CDR1 reads SGHNT; CDR2 reads YENEEA. The CDR3 totals 12 residues. The CDR3 sequence: CASSRENTEAFF. CDR3 DNA: TGTGCCAGCAGCCGCGAGAACACTGAAGCTTTCTTT.

This rearrangement joins TRBV5-1 to TRBJ2-3, with TRBD1 matching over 7 bases. The J segment lost 5 bases and the V segment lost 6 bases, leaving 9 bases of the junction unmatched. Germline CDR1 SGHRS, CDR2 YFSETQ. The CDR3 is 14 amino acids. CDR3 amino acids: CASTPQGLRDTQYF. The CDR3, as DNA: TGCGCCAGCACCCCACAGGGGTTGAGAGATACGCAGTATTTT.

The rearrangement uses TRBV7-9 and TRBJ2-2; the D is unclear. The CDR3 contains 18 residues. V gave up 1 base and J gave up 0 bases, with 15 bases separating them. Germline V CDR1 and CDR2: SEHNR, FQNEAQ (reference sequence). CDR3 DNA: TGTGCCAGCAGCTTAGGAGTCCAGCGCCACCCGAACACCGGGGAGCTGTTTTTT. Protein: CASSLGVQRHPNTGELFF.

V usage is TRBV5-4 and J usage is TRBJ1-2, with 9 bases matching TRBD1. The germline V gene encodes CDR1 SGHNT and CDR2 YYREEE (reference sequence). The J segment lost 4 bases and the V segment lost 4 bases, leaving 8 bases of the junction unmatched. The CDR3 consists of 15 residues. As DNA, the CDR3 is TGTGCCAGCAGCCCTGGGACAGGGCCCCTCTATGGCTACACCTTC. Translated, it gives CASSPGTGPLYGYTF.

The gene calls are TRBV7-2 and TRBJ1-2; D is unresolved. The CDR3 contains 11 residues. The V gene's germline CDR1 is SGHTA and CDR2 FQGNSA. V was trimmed by 1 base and J by 8 bases, leaving 5 bases between them. The CDR3 loop reads CASSLVRGYTF. In DNA form, the CDR3 reads TGTGCCAGCAGCTTAGTCAGGGGCTACACCTTC.

This clone is a singleton in its sample. The J gene is TRBJ1-5, the V gene TRBV5-1; possible D gene TRBD1, 6 bases. From germline, CDR1 is SGHRS and CDR2 YFSETQ. The CDR3 is 13 residues long. Trimming shortened V by 2 bases and J by 6 bases, and 9 bases separated the two germline ends. The CDR3 reads CASSLTRGQPQHF. Written as DNA, the CDR3 is TGCGCCAGCAGCTTAACCAGGGGTCAGCCCCAGCATTTT.

This chain uses TRBV4-3 with TRBJ2-1; TRBD2 is a possible D gene (6 bases). Per germline, CDR1 LGHNA and CDR2 YSLEER. The CDR3 length is 17 residues. The V end lost 0 bases, the J end lost 8 bases, and 20 bases lay between the germline ends. The CDR3 sequence is CASSQDRGTDISDEQFF. In DNA form, the CDR3 reads TGCGCCAGCAGCCAAGATCGGGGGACTGATATTAGCGATGAGCAGTTCTTC.